A single sample gave rise to the 22 T cell receptor beta chains below, sequenced in a study of cytomegalovirus exposure and HLA in healthy donors. The PCR was carried out with 60 Vbeta primers and 13 Jbeta primers. The repertoire was sequenced with immunoSEQ multiplex PCR; TCRdb's copy has only in-frame clones and lacks some. Of fewer than 200,000 clones listed, roughly nine tenths are singletons. The specimen was PBMCs. The receptors shown here come from a girl in the first two years of life in good health and CMV-seronegative.

This chain uses TRBV4-2 with TRBJ2-3; D remains unclear. Germline V CDR1 and CDR2: LGHNA, YNFKEQ. V lost 0 bases and J 2 bases, leaving 15 bases between the germline ends. The CDR3 length is 17 residues. The CDR3, as DNA: TGTGCCAGCAGCCAAGATGAACTAAAATACACCACAGATACGCAGTATTTT. Protein sequence: CASSQDELKYTTDTQYF.

The CDR3 DNA reads as TGCGCCAGCAGCCCGCTAGGAAGGGGGGGTAACATTCAGTACTTC. It translates to CASSPLGRGGNIQYF. V gene TRBV4-1 combines with J gene TRBJ2-4; D may be TRBD2 (7 bases). CDR1 is MGHRA, CDR2 YSYEKL, per germline. Trimming left V 4 bases short and J 7 bases short, with 17 bases between. The CDR3 is made up of 15 amino acids.

The rearrangement joins TRBV5-1 to TRBJ1-2; 10 nucleotides agree with TRBD1. Germline CDR1 and CDR2: SGHRS and YFSETQ. The CDR3 is 17 residues long. Unmatched junction bases numbered 10, after V lost 5 bases and J lost 0 bases. Written as DNA, the CDR3 is TGCGCCAGCAGACCCCCCGGGACAGGGGTCTCTAACTATGGCTACACCTTC. Protein sequence: CASRPPGTGVSNYGYTF.

This clone was found once. V is TRBV30 and J is TRBJ2-1; 10 nucleotides agree with TRBD2. This CDR3 comprises 14 residues. The junction had 7 bases not matched to a gene; V was cut back by 5 bases and J by 6 bases. Germline CDR1 and CDR2: GTSNPN and SVGIG (reference sequence). The CDR3 coding sequence is TGTGCCTGGGAAATAGCGGGGGGACGCAATGAGCAGTTCTTC. It translates to CAWEIAGGRNEQFF. Based on the CDR3 plus reference TRBV30 and TRBJ2-1, the full variable domain is SQTIHQWPATLVQPVGSPLSLECTVEGTSNPNLYWYRQAAGRGLQLLFYSVGIGQISSEVPQNLSASRPQDRQFILSSKKLLLSDSGFYLCAWEIAGGRNEQFFGPGTRLTVL.

This chain connects TRBV5-1 to TRBJ1-1, with D tentatively TRBD1 (5 bases). Trimming took off 7 bases at V and 0 bases at J, with 13 bases between the two ends. Germline V gene data show CDR1 as SGHRS and CDR2 as YFSETQ. CDR3 length equals 14 residues. CDR3 nucleotide sequence: TGCGCCAGCGCGGGGGGGTATATGAACACTGAAGCTTTCTTT. The encoded protein is CASAGGYMNTEAFF.

The chain uses TRBV19 and TRBJ1-1; D gene unclear. Trimming left V 7 bases short and J 0 bases short, with 12 bases between. CDR3 length equals 14 residues. The germline gives CDR1 LNHDA, CDR2 SQIVND (reference sequence). The CDR3 loop reads CASIGRAMNTEAFF. CDR3 sequence (DNA): TGTGCCAGTATCGGGAGGGCGATGAACACTGAAGCTTTCTTT.

This clone has just one count. The rearrangement links TRBV7-9 to TRBJ2-7; D is unclear. V lost 4 bases and J 1 base, leaving 8 bases between the germline ends. Per the germline V gene, CDR1 is SEHNR and CDR2 is FQNEAQ (reference sequence). This CDR3 spans 13 amino acids. The CDR3 DNA is TGTGCCAGCAGCTCTTACAGTTCCTACGAGCAGTACTTC. Its translation: CASSSYSSYEQYF.

The V and J genes are TRBV7-8 and TRBJ2-1, with 10 nucleotides matching TRBD2. Unmatched junction bases numbered 3, after V lost 3 bases and J lost 1 base. The CDR3 consists of 16 residues. CDR1 and CDR2 from the germline V gene are SGHVS and FQNEAQ. Here the CDR3 reads CASSFLAGASYNEQFF. The CDR3 nucleotides are TGTGCCAGCAGCTTCCTAGCGGGAGCGTCCTACAATGAGCAGTTCTTC. The entire variable domain, with the rest obtained from reference TRBV7-8 and TRBJ2-1, is as follows: GAGVSQSPRYKVAKRGQDVALRCDPISGHVSLFWYQQALGQGPEFLTYFQNEAQLDKSGLPSDRFFAERPEGSVSTLKIQRTQQEDSAVYLCASSFLAGASYNEQFFGPGTRLTVL.

This clone was picked up a small number of times. This chain links TRBV9 with TRBJ2-4; TRBD2 is a possible D gene (5 bases). Trimming took 3 bases from V and 4 from J, leaving 20 bases between them. The CDR3 is 17 amino acids. CDR1 SGDLS and CDR2 YYNGEE come from the germline V gene. The CDR3 region is CASSASSSDGAKNIQYF. In DNA form, the CDR3 reads TGTGCCAGCAGCGCCTCTAGCTCCGATGGCGCAAAAAACATTCAGTACTTC.

The rearrangement links TRBV20-1 to TRBJ2-7; D uncertain. V lost 3 bases and J 7 bases, leaving 7 bases between the germline ends. The CDR3 consists of 10 residues. Germline CDR1 and CDR2: DFQATT and SNEGSKA (reference sequence). The CDR3 is CSARAEEQYF. CDR3 sequence (DNA): TGCAGTGCTAGGGCGGAAGAGCAGTACTTC.

The sample holds a few counts of this clone. This chain connects TRBV7-2 to TRBJ2-7; D is ambiguous. The germline V and J ends were trimmed by 1 base and 1 base, with 8 bases remaining between them. CDR1 and CDR2 from the germline V gene are SGHTA and FQGNSA. The CDR3 consists of 14 residues. CDR3 loop: CASSLERQSYEQYF. DNA of the CDR3: TGTGCCAGCAGCTTAGAGAGGCAGTCCTACGAGCAGTACTTC.

V usage is TRBV29-1 and J usage is TRBJ2-1, with 10 bases aligning to TRBD1. This CDR3 has 13 amino acids. The trim removed 4 bases at V and 8 bases at J, leaving 5 bases unmatched. Per the germline V gene, CDR1 is SQVTM and CDR2 is ANQGSEA. The CDR3 loop is CSVGRDRGYEQFF. CDR3 nucleotide sequence: TGCAGCGTTGGTCGGGACAGGGGATATGAGCAGTTCTTC.

V and J are TRBV7-8 and TRBJ2-5; no firm D call. The length of the CDR3 is 13 residues. With 2 bases removed from V and 2 bases from J, the gap between germline ends came to 6 bases. Germline V lookup: CDR1 SGHVS, CDR2 FQNEAQ. The CDR3 region has the DNA TGTGCCAGCAGCTTAAACTTACAAGAGACCCAGTACTTC. This encodes CASSLNLQETQYF.

The chain joins TRBV27 to TRBJ2-1; 7 bases line up with TRBD2. The CDR3 totals 17 residues. V lost 5 bases and J lost 4; bases outside the gene matches: 14. Germline loops: CDR1 MNHEY, CDR2 SMNVEV (reference sequence). In nucleotides, the CDR3 is TGTGCCAGCAGTGCTAGCGGCCCCGGGTCTCCGTACAATGAGCAGTTCTTC. Translating gives CASSASGPGSPYNEQFF.

This clone occurred once. The chain uses TRBV6-5 and TRBJ2-3; D call uncertain. The CDR3 is made up of 15 amino acids. CDR1 MNHEY and CDR2 SVGAGI come from the germline V gene. V was trimmed by 6 bases and J by 7 bases, leaving 20 bases between them. CDR3 sequence reads: CASSLDLSSINTQYF. CDR3 DNA: TGTGCCAGCAGCCTCGACTTAAGCTCTATCAATACGCAGTATTTT.

The chain couples TRBV9 to TRBJ1-2; 7 nucleotides match TRBD1. This CDR3 is built from 14 residues. Germline loops: CDR1 SGDLS, CDR2 YYNGEE. V was clipped by 3 bases and J by 1 base; unmatched bases: 3. CDR3 region: CASSAAGGNYGYTF. The CDR3 nucleotides are TGTGCCAGCAGCGCGGCAGGGGGTAACTATGGCTACACCTTC. The variable domain in full, with the rest retrieved from reference TRBV9 and TRBJ1-2, is DSGVTQTPKHLITATGQRVTLRCSPRSGDLSVYWYQQSLDQGLQFLIQYYNGEERAKGNILERFSAQQFPDLHSELNLSSLELGDSALYFCASSAAGGNYGYTFGSGTRLTVV.

This clone was seen a handful of times. The chain joins TRBV6-1 to TRBJ2-7, with D tentatively TRBD2 (6 bases). The germline V gene has CDR1 MNHNS and CDR2 SASEGT. The V end was cut by 7 bases, the J end by 2 bases, with 15 bases between. CDR3 length equals 14 residues. The CDR3 protein is CASIRLGAPYEQYF. The CDR3 DNA reads TGTGCCAGCATCAGACTAGGCGCTCCCTACGAGCAGTACTTC.

V usage is TRBV5-6 and J usage is TRBJ2-6; TRBD2 might be the D (5 bases). The CDR3 length is 15 residues. Germline V gene lookup returns CDR1 SGHDT and CDR2 YYEEEE. Trimming removed 2 bases at V and 0 bases at J, with 6 bases between. This chain's CDR3 is CASSFGVSGANVLTF. The CDR3 nucleotides are TGTGCCAGCAGCTTCGGGGTCTCTGGGGCCAACGTCCTGACTTTC. Combining the CDR3 with reference TRBV5-6 and TRBJ2-6 gives the whole variable domain DAGVTQSPTHLIKTRGQQVTLRCSPKSGHDTVSWYQQALGQGPQFIFQYYEEEERQRGNFPDRFSGHQFPNYSSELNVNALLLGDSALYLCASSFGVSGANVLTFGAGSRLTVL.

This clone was observed a single time. J is TRBJ1-1 and V is TRBV7-9; D is ambiguous. The CDR3 runs 13 residues. Looked up from germline, CDR1 is SEHNR and CDR2 is FQNEAQ (reference sequence). V was shortened by 4 bases and J by 4 bases, with 10 bases between the two germline ends. The CDR3: CASSSTEITEAFF. CDR3 DNA: TGTGCCAGCAGCTCCACAGAAATCACTGAAGCTTTCTTT.

The V gene is TRBV15, the J gene TRBJ2-7; 7 nucleotides align to TRBD1. V dropped 0 bases and J dropped 4; count of bases not matched to a gene: 9. This CDR3 has 16 amino acids. Germline CDR1 and CDR2: LNHNV and YYDKDF (reference sequence). The CDR3 loop reads CATSRETGTLYYEQYF. In DNA, the CDR3 is TGTGCCACCAGCAGAGAGACAGGGACCTTATATTACGAGCAGTACTTC.

For the CDR3, the DNA is TGCGCCAGCAGTGTAGGGGGCCCTTTTGAGGAAGTGAACACTGAAGCTTTCTTT. Translation gives CASSVGGPFEEVNTEAFF. The V call is TRBV10-2, the J call TRBJ1-1; 7 bases are a match to TRBD1. V shed 4 bases and J 0 bases; nucleotides not matched to a gene: 14. The germline CDR1 and CDR2 sequences are WSHSY and SAAADI. The length of the CDR3 is 18 residues.

The chain uses TRBV29-1 and TRBJ2-1; 10 bases fit TRBD2. In germline, CDR1 is SQVTM, CDR2 ANQGSEA. The CDR3 consists of 17 residues. V shed 5 bases, J shed 7 bases, and the junction held 17 bases outside the gene matches. The CDR3 is CSVTGTSDIFPANEQFF. The CDR3 coding sequence is TGCAGCGTTACCGGGACTAGCGACATTTTTCCGGCGAATGAGCAGTTCTTC.